The rows below give T cell receptor beta chains drawn from one sample of a study of T cell repertoires in cytomegalovirus infection. Via MiXCR, TCRdb re-called the reads, giving one row per CDR3 protein. Counted here are about 920,000 distinct CDR3 sequences, about a third occurring once; the ten biggest clones make up around an eighth. Antigens for these TCRs are unknown. The material sequenced was cultured CD8+ T cells from PBMCs, taken from culture after CMV antigen stimulation. The receptors come from a human donor in good health (CMV status not recorded). Some clones in this sample may be carry-over from other donors' samples. The CDR3 runs from the conserved cysteine through the conserved F or W.

j_call,v_call,cdr3_aa
TRBJ1-1,TRBV4-1,CASSQEGETNTEAFF
TRBJ2-7,TRBV4-1,CASSQVPGSSYEQYF
TRBJ1-1,TRBV7-4,CASSRGDGNTEAFF
TRBJ1-1,TRBV14,CASSLLRHLNTEAFF
TRBJ1-5,TRBV7-9,CASSLIGFMEPQHF
TRBJ2-5,TRBV2,CASSEGGQGRETQYF
TRBJ2-7,TRBV2,CASSEAPRGTLEQYF
TRBJ1-2,TRBV5-5,CASTSVGQDNYGYTF
TRBJ2-1,TRBV29-1,CSVEGRRSSYNEQFF
TRBJ1-2,TRBV11-2,CASSLESGTIYGYTF
TRBJ2-1,TRBV6-1,CASTTGLGPNEQFF
TRBJ2-7,TRBV7-8,CASSPWDSYEQYF
TRBJ2-1,TRBV27,CASSSGTSASSSYNEQFF
TRBJ1-5,TRBV6-1,CASSEILGGNQPQHF
TRBJ1-1,TRBV4-1,CASSQNRGHGTEAFF
TRBJ1-2,TRBV4-1,CASSQETARVIGTVLRMLYGYTF
TRBJ2-3,TRBV6-5,CASSYTWARTDTQYF
TRBJ2-3,TRBV7-9,CASRTRDRGLLDTDTQYF
TRBJ1-1,TRBV6-8,CASSYKQGLWTEAFF
TRBJ1-2,TRBV11-2,CASSADSSEVGVNGYTF
TRBJ1-2,TRBV6-1,CASSEKNNYGYTF
TRBJ2-7,TRBV5-4,CASSLNTELGYEQYF
TRBJ1-2,TRBV7-6,CASSLGVGAGGYTF
TRBJ1-1,TRBV14,CASSQTWGGEAFF
TRBJ2-1,TRBV12-3/TRBV12-4,CASSFSGVTYNEQFF
TRBJ2-7,TRBV11-2,CASSHRVYEQYF
TRBJ1-6,TRBV5-1,CASSSGTGESPLHF
TRBJ1-3,TRBV27,CASSQGDTIYF
TRBJ2-2,TRBV10-3,CAISDETGVRGTGELFF
TRBJ2-7,TRBV9,CASSVGRGREQYF
TRBJ2-3,TRBV19,CASTRGTDTQYF
TRBJ1-2,TRBV5-6,CASSRSGQGFYGYTF
TRBJ2-3,TRBV28,CASLLGGQADTQYF
TRBJ2-2,TRBV7-6,CASSFDRGRVRELFF
TRBJ2-1,TRBV6-5,CASSYSTSGGYNEQFF
TRBJ1-4,TRBV7-6,CATPRGVTNEKLFF
TRBJ1-4,TRBV3-1,CASSQLRGPLYAGEKLFF
TRBJ2-1,TRBV27,CASSFRLSSYNEQFF
TRBJ2-3,TRBV6-5,CASSYGRTQYF
TRBJ2-7,TRBV7-9,CASSPITYEQYF
TRBJ2-3,TRBV28,CASSFPSSGGAKRYTQYF